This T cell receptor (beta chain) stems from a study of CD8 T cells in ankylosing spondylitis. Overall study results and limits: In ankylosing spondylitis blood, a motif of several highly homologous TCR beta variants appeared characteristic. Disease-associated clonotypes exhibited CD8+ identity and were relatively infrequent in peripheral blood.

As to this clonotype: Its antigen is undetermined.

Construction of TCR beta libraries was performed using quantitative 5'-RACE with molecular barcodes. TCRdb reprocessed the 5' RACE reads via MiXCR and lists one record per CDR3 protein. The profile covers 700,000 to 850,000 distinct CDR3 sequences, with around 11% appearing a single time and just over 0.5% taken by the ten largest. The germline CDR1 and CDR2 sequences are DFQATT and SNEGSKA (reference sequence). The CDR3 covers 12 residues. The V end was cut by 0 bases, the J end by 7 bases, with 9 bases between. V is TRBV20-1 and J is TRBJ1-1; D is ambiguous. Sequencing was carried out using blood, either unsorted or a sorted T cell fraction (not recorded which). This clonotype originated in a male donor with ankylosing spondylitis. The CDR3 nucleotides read TGCAGTGCTAGAGATGAGGCCTTTGAAGCTTTCTTT. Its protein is CSARDEAFEAFF.